The 26 T cell receptor beta chains below were found in one sample sequenced in a study of blood T cell repertoires in COVID-19. Libraries were prepared by immunoSEQ multiplex PCR; TCRdb keeps only in-frame clonotypes and omits some of them. Of more than 300,000 clones detected, around 87% appear once; the ten largest clones hold around 9.3%. The sequencing sample was made of peripheral blood. The receptors shown here come from a woman aged 30 to 39 with COVID-19, enrolled during active disease.

The V and J genes are TRBV15 and TRBJ2-3, with 11 bases fitting TRBD2. Germline CDR1 reads LNHNV; CDR2 reads YYDKDF (reference sequence). V was clipped by 5 bases and J by 4 bases; unmatched bases: 5. The CDR3 is 15 amino acids. The CDR3 DNA reads TGTGCCACCAGCGGTAGCGGGAGGGAAGCAGATACGCAGTATTTT. Translated: CATSGSGREADTQYF.

The rearrangement links TRBV29-1 to TRBJ1-5; 8 nucleotides match TRBD1. The CDR3 sequence is 13 residues long. The V and J ends lost 4 bases and 1 base, in that order; junction bases with no gene match: 0. Germline V gene lookup returns CDR1 SQVTM and CDR2 ANQGSEA. CDR3 sequence: CSVGQGSNQPQHF. CDR3 coding DNA: TGCAGCGTTGGACAGGGGAGCAATCAGCCCCAGCATTTT. The whole variable domain, filled in from reference TRBV29-1 and TRBJ1-5, reads SAVISQKPSRDICQRGTSLTIQCQVDSQVTMMFWYRQQPGQSLTLIATANQGSEATYESGFVIDKFPISRPNLTFSTLTVSNMSPEDSSIYLCSVGQGSNQPQHFGDGTRLSIL.

Only one count was recorded for this clone. The gene calls are TRBV5-1 and TRBJ2-1; 7 nucleotides match TRBD1. CDR3 length: 15 residues. Looked up from germline, CDR1 is SGHRS and CDR2 is YFSETQ. J gave up 6 bases and V 2 bases, and 8 bases lay outside the gene matches. In DNA, the CDR3 is TGCGCCAGCAGCTTCTCAGGGGGAGCGCCCAATGAGCAGTTCTTC. This codes for CASSFSGGAPNEQFF.

The chain links TRBV27 to TRBJ2-2; 10 positions agree with TRBD1. This CDR3 has 16 residues. After removal of 5 bases from V and 7 bases from J, the junction contained 10 bases not matched to a gene. In germline, CDR1 is MNHEY, CDR2 SMNVEV (reference sequence). The CDR3: CASSPGTGVLNGELFF. The DNA of the CDR3 is TGTGCCAGCAGTCCCGGGACAGGGGTTCTGAACGGGGAGCTGTTTTTT.

V and J are TRBV5-1 and TRBJ2-5; a weak D match, TRBD1 (6 bases). CDR3 length: 14 amino acids. Germline-derived CDR1 and CDR2 are SGHRS and YFSETQ. Trimming removed 3 bases from V and 1 base from J, with 10 bases in between. The CDR3 spells CASSSGQPQETQYF. In nucleotides, the CDR3 is TGCGCCAGCAGCTCGGGACAACCCCAAGAGACCCAGTACTTC.

The rearrangement joins TRBV18 to TRBJ2-2; TRBD1 might be the D (5 bases). Germline V gene lookup returns CDR1 KGHSH and CDR2 LQKENI. The CDR3 is 15 residues long. Trimming left V 3 bases short and J 4 bases short, with 12 bases between. DNA for the CDR3: TGTGCCAGCTCACCGCCCATTCAGGGCACCGGGGAGCTGTTTTTT. Protein: CASSPPIQGTGELFF.

CDR3 in amino acids: CASSPRGKGNTIYF. CDR3 in DNA: TGTGCCAGCAGTCCCAGGGGGAAGGGAAACACCATATATTTT. The J gene is TRBJ1-3, the V gene TRBV28; 7 bases match TRBD1. Germline trimming cut 5 bases from V and 4 bases from J; bases unmatched to any gene: 5. The CDR3 sequence is 14 residues long. Germline V CDR1 and CDR2: MDHEN, SYDVKM.

The rearrangement links TRBV7-3 to TRBJ2-1, with 8 bases identical to TRBD2. The V and J ends lost 5 bases and 6 bases, in that order; junction bases with no gene match: 9. The CDR3 contains 15 residues. CDR1 and CDR2 (germline): SGHTA, FQGTGA. CDR3: CASSPTGGAGNEQFF. DNA for the CDR3: TGTGCCAGCAGCCCAACCGGGGGGGCCGGCAATGAGCAGTTCTTC.

The chain combines TRBV10-3 with TRBJ2-1; 7 positions agree with TRBD2. CDR3 length equals 14 residues. J gave up 0 bases and V 4 bases, and 0 bases lay outside the gene matches. Germline V gives CDR1 ENHRY, CDR2 SYGVKD. The CDR3 loop reads CAISAGGSYNEQFF. For the CDR3, the DNA is TGTGCCATCAGTGCGGGAGGCTCCTACAATGAGCAGTTCTTC.

The V call is TRBV7-2, the J call TRBJ2-1; 9 bases map to TRBD2. V trimming: 6 bases; J trimming: 6 bases; junction bases outside the gene matches: 15. CDR1 and CDR2 from the germline V gene are SGHTA and FQGNSA. The CDR3 has 17 amino acids. The CDR3 protein is CASSPLLGGRVSNEQFF. The CDR3 bases are TGTGCCAGCAGTCCCCTTCTCGGCGGGAGGGTGAGCAATGAGCAGTTCTTC.

This clone appeared a single time. The rearrangement links TRBV5-1 to TRBJ1-2, with a weak D call TRBD1 (6 bases). Between the trimmed V and J ends, which lost 0 bases and 8 bases, there was a span of 20 bases. CDR3 length: 16 amino acids. CDR1 SGHRS and CDR2 YFSETQ come from the germline V gene. CDR3 amino acids: CASSLDLGGGRGGYTF. CDR3 DNA sequence: TGCGCCAGCAGCTTGGACCTCGGGGGGGGCAGAGGAGGCTACACCTTC.

This clone was found once. This rearrangement joins TRBV2 to TRBJ1-5; TRBD1 might be the D (5 bases). Germline values: CDR1 SNHLY, CDR2 FYNNEI. The V end lost 1 base, the J end lost 4 bases, and 14 bases lay between the germline ends. The CDR3 loop spans 16 amino acids. The CDR3 reads CASSEDLPSGNQPQHF. The CDR3 DNA reads TGTGCCAGCAGTGAAGATCTTCCGTCAGGGAATCAGCCCCAGCATTTT. Filled out from reference TRBV2 and TRBJ1-5, the complete variable domain reads EPEVTQTPSHQVTQMGQEVILRCVPISNHLYFYWYRQILGQKVEFLVSFYNNEISEKSEIFDDQFSVERPDGSNFTLKIRSTKLEDSAMYFCASSEDLPSGNQPQHFGDGTRLSIL.

V and J are TRBV4-1 and TRBJ2-7; D is possibly TRBD1 (7 bases). The CDR3 is 15 amino acids. Germline CDR1 reads MGHRA; CDR2 reads YSYEKL. V was clipped by 4 bases and J by 2 bases, with 15 bases between them. CDR3 residues: CASSPLRDSAYEQYF. For the CDR3, the DNA is TGCGCCAGCAGCCCACTGCGGGACAGCGCCTACGAGCAGTACTTC.

This chain links TRBV7-9 with TRBJ2-7; tentative D call: TRBD2 (5 bases). In germline, CDR1 is SEHNR, CDR2 FQNEAQ (reference sequence). V lost 4 bases and J lost 3, with 7 bases in between. There are 12 residues in the CDR3. DNA for the CDR3: TGTGCCAGCAGCTACGGACTCTACGAGCAGTACTTC. Translation gives CASSYGLYEQYF.

The genes are TRBV18 and TRBJ1-5; no clear D. V lost 5 bases and J lost 8, with 13 bases in between. CDR1 is KGHSH, CDR2 LQKENI, per germline. CDR3 length: 13 residues. The CDR3 spells CASSREVQEPQHF. The CDR3 bases are TGTGCCAGCTCAAGGGAGGTCCAGGAGCCCCAGCATTTT.

This clone has just one count. This chain uses TRBV27 with TRBJ2-7; 8 bases align to TRBD1. The CDR3 is made up of 12 amino acids. The junction had 4 bases not matched to a gene; V was cut back by 6 bases and J by 6 bases. Germline lookup yields CDR1 MNHEY and CDR2 SMNVEV (reference sequence). CDR3 protein: CASRPTGGEQYF. The CDR3 region has the DNA TGTGCCAGCAGGCCAACAGGGGGCGAGCAGTACTTC.

This sequence joins TRBV5-1 and TRBJ1-4; D ambiguous. The CDR3 sequence is 13 residues long. Per germline, CDR1 SGHRS and CDR2 YFSETQ. Trimming shortened V by 4 bases and J by 1 base, and 5 bases separated the two germline ends. The CDR3 reads CASSSRTNEKLFF. DNA for the CDR3: TGCGCCAGCAGCAGTAGAACTAATGAAAAACTGTTTTTT. Supplemented by reference TRBV5-1 and TRBJ1-4, the full variable domain reads KAGVTQTPRYLIKTRGQQVTLSCSPISGHRSVSWYQQTPGQGLQFLFEYFSETQRNKGNFPGRFSGRQFSNSRSEMNVSTLELGDSALYLCASSSRTNEKLFFGSGTQLSVL.

This chain connects TRBV2 to TRBJ2-1; TRBD2 agrees at 10 bases. Per the germline V gene, CDR1 is SNHLY and CDR2 is FYNNEI. J was trimmed by 5 bases and V by 7 bases; bases with no gene match: 11. CDR3 length: 16 amino acids. The CDR3 DNA reads TGTGCCAGCAATCCGACTCTAGCGGGAGAACACAATGAGCAGTTCTTC. This translates into CASNPTLAGEHNEQFF.

V gene TRBV2 combines with J gene TRBJ2-1; D possibly corresponds to TRBD1 (5 bases). V lost 8 bases and J lost 3, with 8 bases in between. The CDR3 covers 12 residues. Germline values: CDR1 SNHLY, CDR2 FYNNEI. The chain's CDR3 is CASDGHYNEQFF. The CDR3 region has the DNA TGTGCCAGCGATGGACACTACAATGAGCAGTTCTTC.

The rearrangement joins TRBV6-2 or TRBV6-3 to TRBJ1-5, with TRBD1 identical over 10 bases. CDR1 MNHEY and CDR2 SVGEGT come from the germline V gene. This CDR3 is 17 amino acids long. The V segment lost 5 bases and the J segment 1 base; nucleotides outside the gene matches: 8. The CDR3 DNA sequence: TGTGCCAGCAGTCTTCCCGGGACAGGGGCCAGCAATCAGCCCCAGCATTTT. Protein: CASSLPGTGASNQPQHF.

This chain links TRBV3-1 (or the pseudogene TRBV3-2) with TRBJ2-1; 7 nucleotides match TRBD1. From germline, CDR1 is LGHDT and CDR2 YNNKEL (reference sequence). The V and J ends lost 6 bases and 4 bases, in that order; junction bases with no gene match: 9. The CDR3 contains 15 residues. This chain's CDR3 is CASSLPGQLYNEQFF. CDR3 coding DNA: TGTGCCAGCAGTTTACCGGGACAGCTATACAATGAGCAGTTCTTC.

The chain couples TRBV29-1 to TRBJ1-5; tentative D call: TRBD1 (6 bases). Looked up from germline, CDR1 is SQVTM and CDR2 is ANQGSEA. V lost 4 bases to trimming and J lost 0 bases, with 10 bases between them. CDR3 length: 14 residues. As DNA, the CDR3 is TGCAGCGTTGCACAGGGAAATAGCAATCAGCCCCAGCATTTT. Translating gives CSVAQGNSNQPQHF.

The rearrangement joins TRBV2 to TRBJ2-1; TRBD2 might be the D (6 bases). CDR3 length: 13 residues. The ends were cut back, 3 bases at V and 5 bases at J, with 8 bases in the middle. Germline-derived CDR1 and CDR2 are SNHLY and FYNNEI. Here the CDR3 reads CASSEGGNNEQFF. CDR3 nucleotides: TGTGCCAGCAGTGAGGGAGGAAACAATGAGCAGTTCTTC.

The V call is TRBV20-1, the J call TRBJ2-3; 8 nucleotides align to TRBD2. Looked up from germline, CDR1 is DFQATT and CDR2 is SNEGSKA (reference sequence). The CDR3 runs to 15 residues. After removal of 3 bases from V and 4 bases from J, the junction contained 9 bases not matched to a gene. CDR3 amino acids: CSASELAERPDTQYF. In DNA, the CDR3 is TGCAGTGCTAGTGAACTAGCGGAAAGACCAGATACGCAGTATTTT.

The chain employs TRBV11-3 and TRBJ2-1; a weak D match, TRBD2 (6 bases). Germline lookup yields CDR1 SGHNT and CDR2 YENEEA. Deletions cut 1 base from V and 2 bases from J, with 12 bases between. The CDR3 has 16 residues. The CDR3 region is CASSLGGGVAYNEQFF. In DNA form, the CDR3 reads TGTGCCAGCAGCTTAGGTGGCGGGGTGGCCTACAATGAGCAGTTCTTC.

This chain links TRBV6-5 with TRBJ2-3; the D gene is possibly TRBD1 (6 bases). The V and J ends lost 2 bases and 0 bases respectively, with 9 bases between them. This CDR3 spans 15 amino acids. Germline-derived CDR1 and CDR2 are MNHEY and SVGAGI. The CDR3 loop reads CASSYTGTSTDTQYF. CDR3 nucleotide sequence: TGTGCCAGCAGTTACACCGGGACAAGCACAGATACGCAGTATTTT.